This T cell receptor beta chain stems from a study of T cell changes during pregnancy in multiple sclerosis. The table came from immunoSEQ multiplex PCR; TCRdb's copy has only in-frame clones and leaves some out. In the table there are around 69,000 clones, approximately 92% of which are singletons. CDR1 SGHTA and CDR2 FQGNSA come from the germline V gene. V lost 4 bases and J lost 0; bases outside the gene matches: 4. The CDR3 contains 15 residues. This clone was counted once. This receptor was obtained from a female donor in good health, enrolled as a control in a pregnancy study. V and J are TRBV7-2 and TRBJ2-7; 9 nucleotides align to TRBD1. The specimen was peripheral blood, collected in the second trimester of pregnancy. The CDR3 is CASSSGQGNSYEQYF. The DNA of the CDR3 is TGTGCCAGCAGCTCTGGACAGGGGAACTCCTACGAGCAGTACTTC.